Below, 15 T cell receptor beta chains from the same sample are listed, as sequenced in a study of shared clonotypes between healthy human individuals (dated by TCRdb to 2019 to 2021). Libraries were built with the immunoSEQ multiplex PCR assay. Imported from immuneACCESS, the table was reduced by TCRdb to in-frame sequences with V and J called. These copies leave out some clones; in studies compared against another copy, an unresolved V gene accounts for under half, and the cause of the remainder is not known. This sample comprises more than 2 million clones, 85% to 95% of them detected only once. The ten largest clones capture approximately 1.6% of the sample. For the CD8 naive samples, CD45RO-negative cells were positively selected for CCR7, yielding a CD45RA+CCR7+ population from which TemRA cells were excluded. Source material: naive CD8+ T cells from PBMCs. The sample's cell subset or site, from its label and the paper: CD45RA+CCR7+. The receptor source for this set is a man younger than 35 in good health. Some clones in this sample may be carry-over from other donors' samples.

The chain combines TRBV2 with TRBJ2-1; D not certain. V shed 7 bases and J shed 0 bases, with 10 bases lying between them. CDR3 length equals 14 residues. CDR1 is SNHLY, CDR2 FYNNEI, per germline. The CDR3 reads CASKEAGSYNEQFF. The CDR3 nucleotides read TGTGCCAGCAAAGAGGCTGGCTCCTACAATGAGCAGTTCTTC.

The chain links TRBV2 to TRBJ2-1; D ambiguous. This CDR3 is built from 16 residues. Per germline, CDR1 SNHLY and CDR2 FYNNEI. V gave up 2 bases and J gave up 3 bases, with 14 bases separating them. The CDR3 loop is CASSETVARYYNEQFF. The CDR3 DNA follows: TGTGCCAGCAGTGAAACGGTAGCCCGATACTACAATGAGCAGTTCTTC.

This sequence joins TRBV4-1 and TRBJ1-2, with 8 bases matching TRBD1. The CDR3 totals 14 residues. CDR1 is MGHRA and CDR2 is YSYEKL in the germline V gene. With V trimmed by 10 bases and J by 2 bases, 9 bases remained unmatched. The CDR3 bases are TGCGCCACGGGACAGGACCCATCAAACTATGGCTACACCTTC. Its protein product is CATGQDPSNYGYTF.

The chain employs TRBV9 and TRBJ2-3; 7 bases map to TRBD2. Germline V gene data show CDR1 as SGDLS and CDR2 as YYNGEE. V was clipped by 2 bases and J by 6 bases; unmatched bases: 9. The CDR3 is made up of 15 amino acids. CDR3 sequence reads: CASSVNAGVQDTQYF. DNA of the CDR3: TGTGCCAGCAGCGTGAACGCGGGAGTACAGGATACGCAGTATTTT.

V and J are TRBV2 and TRBJ1-4, with D tentatively TRBD1 (6 bases). CDR3 length equals 15 residues. From germline, CDR1 is SNHLY and CDR2 FYNNEI. V lost 1 base, J lost 3 bases, and 9 bases lay in between. CDR3 DNA: TGTGCCAGCAGTGAAGGGGCAGGGGCTAATGAAAAACTGTTTTTT. Its translation: CASSEGAGANEKLFF.

The V call is TRBV29-1, the J call TRBJ2-7, with TRBD1 matching over 7 bases. The junction had 2 bases not matched to a gene; V was cut back by 6 bases and J by 3 bases. This CDR3 contains 11 residues. In germline, CDR1 is SQVTM, CDR2 ANQGSEA. The CDR3: CSVWDSYEQYF. Here the CDR3 DNA reads TGCAGCGTGTGGGACAGCTACGAGCAGTACTTC.

The chain links TRBV12-5 to TRBJ2-1, with D possibly being TRBD2 (6 bases). Germline assignment: CDR1 LGHNT and CDR2 FRNRAP. The CDR3 runs 15 residues. Trimming removed 2 bases from V and 8 bases from J, with 16 bases in between. For the CDR3, the DNA is TGTGCTAGTGGTTTGTTATACGGGAGTATCGATGAGCAGTTCTTC. Its translation is CASGLLYGSIDEQFF.

The J gene is TRBJ2-7, the V gene TRBV5-4, with 7 bases that match TRBD1. Germline CDR1 SGHNT, CDR2 YYREEE (reference sequence). The J segment lost 2 bases and the V segment lost 1 base, leaving 6 bases of the junction unmatched. This CDR3 region has 15 residues. CDR3 nucleotide sequence: TGTGCCAGCAGCTTGTGGGGACAGTGGGCCTACGAGCAGTACTTC. This sequence encodes CASSLWGQWAYEQYF.

The chain is built from TRBV27 and TRBJ1-6, with D hard to call. Germline CDR1 MNHEY, CDR2 SMNVEV (reference sequence). Trimming stripped 6 bases from V and 9 bases from J, with 9 bases between. This CDR3 spans 12 amino acids. The chain's CDR3 is CASRGWSSPLHF. CDR3 DNA: TGTGCCAGCAGGGGTTGGAGTTCACCCCTCCACTTT.

This clone has more than one count but fewer than ten. Different DNA sequences within this sample yield the same CDR3. The chain links TRBV7-2 to TRBJ2-7; no reliable D call. Trimming removed 5 bases at V and 3 bases at J, with 5 bases between. This CDR3 contains 11 residues. CDR1 SGHTA and CDR2 FQGNSA come from the germline V gene. CDR3 coding DNA: TGTGCCAGCAGCCCCGGCTACGAGCAGTACTTC. It codes for CASSPGYEQYF. The complete variable domain, with remaining parts taken from reference TRBV7-2 and TRBJ2-7, reads GAGVSQSPSNKVTEKGKDVELRCDPISGHTALYWYRQSLGQGLEFLIYFQGNSAPDKSGLPSDRFSAERTGGSVSTLTIQRTQQEDSAVYLCASSPGYEQYFGPGTRLTVT.

This clone has more than one count but fewer than ten. Additional DNA sequences in this sample encode the identical CDR3. The chain carries TRBV9 and TRBJ2-7, with 12 bases matching TRBD2. The V and J ends lost 2 bases and 1 base, in that order; junction bases with no gene match: 1. The CDR3 contains 15 residues. CDR1 is SGDLS, CDR2 YYNGEE, per germline. The CDR3: CASSVGLAGSYEQYF. CDR3 bases: TGTGCCAGCAGCGTCGGACTAGCGGGATCCTACGAGCAGTACTTC.

Here the CDR3 reads CASSSSGQLFYGYTF. The CDR3 coding sequence is TGTGCCAGCAGCTCCTCGGGACAGCTATTCTATGGCTACACCTTC. The rearrangement joins TRBV7-9 to TRBJ1-2, with 7 bases lining up with TRBD1. The germline V gene has CDR1 SEHNR and CDR2 FQNEAQ (reference sequence). The CDR3 sequence is 15 residues long. V lost 4 bases to trimming and J lost 4 bases; unmatched junction nucleotides: 9.

With regard to this clone: One end of the junction does not line up with germline, which may come from a read error. The chain has TRBV13 and TRBJ1-1; D not certain. This CDR3 comprises 13 residues. Germline V gene lookup returns CDR1 PRHDT and CDR2 FYEKMQ (reference sequence). The CDR3 coding sequence is TGTGCCAGCAGCGTAGGTGTAAACACTGAAGCTTTCTTT. It yields the protein CASSVGVNTEAFF. Full variable domain (remainder filled in from reference TRBV13 and TRBJ1-1): AAGVIQSPRHLIKEKRETATLKCYPIPRHDTVYWYQQGPGQDPQFLISFYEKMQSDKGSIPDRFSAQQFSDYHSELNMSSLELGDSALYFCASSVGVNTEAFFGQGTRLTVV.

The chain uses TRBV5-6 and TRBJ2-7, with D possibly matching TRBD2 (6 bases). Germline V gives CDR1 SGHDT, CDR2 YYEEEE. The germline V and J ends were trimmed by 0 bases and 7 bases, with 8 bases remaining between them. The CDR3 loop spans 12 amino acids. The DNA for the CDR3 is TGTGCCAGCAGCTTGGGGACTAATGAGCAGTACTTC. Its protein product is CASSLGTNEQYF.

J is TRBJ2-1 and V is TRBV4-1, with 8 positions matching TRBD1. This CDR3 contains 16 residues. V shed 2 bases and J 4 bases; nucleotides not matched to a gene: 7. Germline lookup yields CDR1 MGHRA and CDR2 YSYEKL. Here the CDR3 reads CASSQSKDRVYNEQFF. DNA of the CDR3: TGCGCCAGCAGCCAATCGAAGGACAGGGTATACAATGAGCAGTTCTTC.